This entry is about one T cell receptor (beta chain). The CDR3 runs to 14 residues. Germline CDR1 reads MNHEY; CDR2 reads SVGAGI. V was clipped by 8 bases and J by 2 bases; unmatched bases: 8. Assay: immunoSEQ multiplex PCR; the TCRdb copy retains only in-frame clones and omits some. The sample has a few hundred thousand clones, roughly 86% seen once. This entry is derived from a study of blood T cell repertoires in COVID-19. This clonotype originated in a woman aged 30 to 39 with COVID-19, enrolled during active disease. The V gene is TRBV6-5, the J gene TRBJ2-7; 8 nucleotides align to TRBD1. Sequencing was performed on peripheral blood. CDR3 DNA sequence: TGTGCCAGCCCAAGAGAGACAGGGGCCTACGAGCAGTACTTC. It codes for CASPRETGAYEQYF.